Each of the 18 T cell receptor beta chains below was sequenced from the same sample in a study of blood T cell repertoires in COVID-19. Sequencing was performed with immunoSEQ multiplex PCR; in TCRdb, only in-frame clones are kept and a portion is missing. The sample contains about 150,000 clones, about four fifths of which appear only once. The specimen sequenced was peripheral blood. Receptors were obtained from a woman in her 70s with COVID-19, enrolled during active disease.

The chain employs TRBV5-1 and TRBJ2-2, with D possibly being TRBD2 (5 bases). The CDR3 covers 14 residues. The V gene's germline CDR1 is SGHRS and CDR2 YFSETQ. V dropped 8 bases and J dropped 0 bases, with 11 bases sitting between them. The CDR3 region has the DNA TGCGCCAGTTCCTTGGGAGCGAACACCGGGGAGCTGTTTTTT. Encoded protein: CASSLGANTGELFF.

The chain recombines TRBV5-1 with TRBJ1-2; TRBD1 matches 8 bases. The CDR3 has 16 amino acids. The J segment lost 0 bases and the V segment lost 4 bases, leaving 8 bases of the junction unmatched. CDR1 and CDR2 (germline): SGHRS, YFSETQ. DNA for the CDR3: TGCGCCAGCAGCAAGGGGACAGGAGCAGCTAACTATGGCTACACCTTC. Its protein is CASSKGTGAANYGYTF.

V usage is TRBV25-1 and J usage is TRBJ2-5; no firm D call. Germline-derived CDR1 and CDR2 are MGHDK and SYGVNS. The CDR3 loop spans 13 amino acids. The V end was cut by 1 base, the J end by 7 bases, with 10 bases between. CDR3 nucleotide sequence: TGTGCCAGCAGTGAATCGGATCTAGGGACCCAGTACTTC. It encodes CASSESDLGTQYF.

The genes are TRBV4-3 and TRBJ2-1; 9 bases align to TRBD2. CDR1 is LGHNA, CDR2 YSLEER, per germline. This CDR3 has 16 residues. Unmatched junction bases numbered 9, after V lost 4 bases and J lost 5 bases. DNA for the CDR3: TGCGCCAGCAGCCTCGTCAGCGGGGGGCTTGACAATGAGCAGTTCTTC. Amino acid sequence: CASSLVSGGLDNEQFF.

The chain carries TRBV5-1 and TRBJ1-1; 7 bases line up with TRBD1. The CDR3 is 15 amino acids. The V gene's germline CDR1 is SGHRS and CDR2 YFSETQ. The trim removed 0 bases at V and 2 bases at J, leaving 4 bases unmatched. The CDR3, as DNA: TGCGCCAGCAGCTTGGGAGGGACAGCCAACACTGAAGCTTTCTTT. The encoded protein is CASSLGGTANTEAFF.

The chain recombines TRBV19 with TRBJ1-2; 7 bases fit TRBD1. Trimming cost V 9 bases and J 5 bases; bases outside gene matches: 12. This CDR3 comprises 14 residues. Germline CDR1 reads LNHDA; CDR2 reads SQIVND (reference sequence). The CDR3 spells CASLTPGQTYGYTF. In DNA form, the CDR3 reads TGTGCCAGCCTAACTCCGGGACAGACATATGGCTACACCTTC.

The rearrangement joins TRBV12-3 or TRBV12-4 to TRBJ2-7, with D perhaps matching TRBD1 (5 bases). The ends were cut back, 3 bases at V and 5 bases at J, with 11 bases in the middle. This CDR3 region has 13 residues. The CDR3 sequence: CASSFSGIHEQYF. CDR3 nucleotides: TGTGCCAGCAGTTTCTCAGGGATCCACGAGCAGTACTTC.

A few counts support this clone. V is TRBV7-9 and J is TRBJ2-1, with TRBD2 as a possible D gene (6 bases). V was cut by 5 bases and J by 10 bases, with 9 bases left in between. Per the germline V gene, CDR1 is SEHNR and CDR2 is FQNEAQ (reference sequence). The CDR3 sequence is 11 residues long. The CDR3 region is CASSTSLEQFF. The CDR3 DNA is TGTGCCAGCAGCACTAGCTTAGAGCAGTTCTTC.

The genes are TRBV2 and TRBJ1-6; D perhaps matches TRBD1 (5 bases). The V gene lost 5 bases and the J gene lost 7 bases, with 18 bases spanning the gap. CDR1 is SNHLY, CDR2 FYNNEI, per germline. The CDR3 runs 16 residues. CDR3 protein: CASSLQGPEGNSPLHF. As DNA, the CDR3 is TGTGCCAGCAGTCTGCAGGGCCCGGAAGGGAATTCACCCCTCCACTTT.

This sequence joins TRBV27 and TRBJ1-6, with TRBD1 as a possible D gene (5 bases). Trimming left V 2 bases short and J 10 bases short, with 15 bases between. The CDR3 totals 15 residues. Germline CDR1 MNHEY, CDR2 SMNVEV (reference sequence). CDR3: CASSLVGADRSPLHF. The CDR3 bases are TGTGCCAGCAGTTTAGTTGGGGCAGACAGATCACCCCTCCACTTT.

The chain links TRBV4-3 to TRBJ1-2; 7 bases agree with TRBD1. The CDR3 has 15 amino acids. Germline CDR1 reads LGHNA; CDR2 reads YSLEER. The V segment lost 0 bases and the J segment 4 bases; nucleotides outside the gene matches: 5. The CDR3 here is CASSQELRGAYGYTF. The CDR3 DNA is TGCGCCAGCAGCCAAGAGCTCAGGGGGGCCTATGGCTACACCTTC.

The chain couples TRBV3-1 (or the pseudogene TRBV3-2) to TRBJ2-3; 10 bases are a match to TRBD2. CDR3 length: 15 amino acids. The junction had 2 bases not matched to a gene; V was cut back by 1 base and J by 4 bases. Germline CDR1 is LGHDT and CDR2 is YNNKEL (reference sequence). This CDR3 reads CASSQGSGRADTQYF. CDR3 in DNA: TGTGCCAGCAGCCAAGGCAGCGGGAGGGCAGATACGCAGTATTTT.

The chain joins TRBV15 to TRBJ1-5; D remains ambiguous. Trimming removed 1 base from V and 4 bases from J, with 11 bases in between. The CDR3 covers 15 residues. CDR1 is LNHNV, CDR2 YYDKDF, per germline (reference sequence). CDR3 bases: TGTGCCACCAGCAGAGTGAGGTCAGTAAATCAGCCCCAGCATTTT. This gives the protein CATSRVRSVNQPQHF.

This clone was seen more than once but under ten times. The J gene is TRBJ1-6, the V gene TRBV5-1; 7 bases match TRBD1. V shed 4 bases, J shed 6 bases, and the junction held 4 bases outside the gene matches. CDR3 length: 14 residues. Germline V gene lookup returns CDR1 SGHRS and CDR2 YFSETQ. CDR3 protein: CASSREGANSPLHF. The DNA of the CDR3 is TGCGCCAGCAGCCGCGAGGGGGCTAATTCACCCCTCCACTTT.

The rearrangement joins TRBV5-8 to TRBJ2-5; 7 bases align to TRBD1. This CDR3 has 12 amino acids. Germline values: CDR1 SGHTS, CDR2 YDEGEE. V lost 5 bases, J lost 11 bases, and 9 bases stayed unmatched. The CDR3: CASRQTGARQYF. The CDR3 region has the DNA TGTGCCAGCAGGCAAACAGGGGCCAGGCAGTACTTC.

The rearrangement joins TRBV5-1 to TRBJ2-7, with TRBD1 identical over 7 bases. CDR3 length: 12 amino acids. Germline trimming cut 4 bases from V and 6 bases from J; bases unmatched to any gene: 4. The germline CDR1 and CDR2 sequences are SGHRS and YFSETQ. This CDR3 is CASSVTGAEQYF. Here the CDR3 DNA reads TGCGCCAGCAGCGTTACAGGGGCCGAGCAGTACTTC. Full variable domain (rest looked up from reference TRBV5-1 and TRBJ2-7): KAGVTQTPRYLIKTRGQQVTLSCSPISGHRSVSWYQQTPGQGLQFLFEYFSETQRNKGNFPGRFSGRQFSNSRSEMNVSTLELGDSALYLCASSVTGAEQYFGPGTRLTVT.

As for this clone: Other DNA sequences in this sample translate to the same CDR3. The chain has TRBV4-2 and TRBJ2-5; 9 bases agree with TRBD1. Per germline, CDR1 LGHNA and CDR2 YNFKEQ. The trim removed 1 base at V and 3 bases at J, leaving 0 bases unmatched. There are 14 residues in the CDR3. Here the CDR3 DNA reads TGTGCCAGCAGCCAAGGGACAGGGGAAGAGACCCAGTACTTC. The encoded protein is CASSQGTGEETQYF.

This clone was observed a handful of times. The chain is built from TRBV7-6 and TRBJ2-7, with a possible D match to TRBD1 (6 bases). The CDR3 extends over 15 amino acids. The V gene's germline CDR1 is SGHVS and CDR2 FNYEAQ. V lost 5 bases, J lost 2 bases, and 16 bases lay in between. The CDR3 nucleotides are TGTGCCAGCAGCCTCGATGCGACAGGAGCCTACGAGCAGTACTTC. It yields the protein CASSLDATGAYEQYF.